One and the same sample provided the 29 T cell receptor beta chains below, sequenced in a study of blood T cell repertoires in COVID-19. The method was immunoSEQ multiplex PCR; TCRdb's version includes in-frame clones alone and lacks a portion of them. This table holds over 110,000 clones, 81% found once. Input material: peripheral blood. These receptors were obtained from a human donor in a cohort sampled during active COVID-19.

This clone is medium-sized by share. V usage is TRBV2 and J usage is TRBJ2-7; 7 nucleotides agree with TRBD1. Germline assignment: CDR1 SNHLY and CDR2 FYNNEI. V dropped 4 bases and J dropped 9; count of bases not matched to a gene: 6. The CDR3 consists of 12 residues. As DNA, the CDR3 is TGTGCCAGCAGTGCCCGGGACAGCCGGCAGTACTTC. This encodes CASSARDSRQYF.

CDR3 in amino acids: CASRPDRGLSEQYF. In nucleotides, the CDR3 is TGTGCCAGCAGACCGGACAGGGGCCTTAGCGAGCAGTACTTC. The rearrangement links TRBV2 to TRBJ2-7, with 9 positions matching TRBD1. Germline assignment: CDR1 SNHLY and CDR2 FYNNEI. The CDR3 runs to 14 residues. Trimming took 6 bases from V and 6 from J; bases not matched to a gene: 9. The full variable domain, in which reference TRBV2 and TRBJ2-7 provide the parts outside the CDR3, is EPEVTQTPSHQVTQMGQEVILRCVPISNHLYFYWYRQILGQKVEFLVSFYNNEISEKSEIFDDQFSVERPDGSNFTLKIRSTKLEDSAMYFCASRPDRGLSEQYFGPGTRLTVT.

This sequence joins TRBV5-4 and TRBJ1-4; D is undetermined. Germline V lookup: CDR1 SGHNT, CDR2 YYREEE (reference sequence). This CDR3 has 13 residues. Between the trimmed V and J ends, which lost 3 bases and 8 bases, there was a span of 11 bases. The CDR3 coding sequence is TGTGCCAGCAGCTCAGTACTGGAGGAAAAACTGTTTTTT. It translates to CASSSVLEEKLFF.

The chain has TRBV19 and TRBJ2-2; D not certain. The length of the CDR3 is 14 residues. In germline, CDR1 is LNHDA, CDR2 SQIVND (reference sequence). The V and J ends lost 7 bases and 5 bases respectively, with 14 bases between them. CDR3 nucleotide sequence: TGTGCCAGTACCCCGGGTTTGGTAACCGGGGAGCTGTTTTTT. Translated: CASTPGLVTGELFF.

The gene calls are TRBV6-2 or TRBV6-3 and TRBJ2-1; D not certain. The CDR3 runs to 15 residues. Deletions cut 0 bases from V and 8 bases from J, with 14 bases between. Germline CDR1 reads MNHEY; CDR2 reads SVGEGT. The CDR3 protein is CASSYSLTEEYEQFF. The CDR3 nucleotides are TGTGCCAGCAGTTACTCGTTAACTGAAGAGTATGAGCAGTTCTTC.

This clone was detected only a few times. The chain recombines TRBV27 with TRBJ2-3; D may be TRBD1 (6 bases). CDR1 is MNHEY, CDR2 SMNVEV, per germline (reference sequence). The CDR3 is 16 amino acids. Trimming stripped 5 bases from V and 2 bases from J, with 17 bases between. The CDR3: CASSTQQGKTTDTQYF. CDR3 nucleotide sequence: TGTGCCAGCAGTACCCAACAGGGTAAAACCACAGATACGCAGTATTTT.

The V and J genes are TRBV6-5 and TRBJ2-7, with D maybe TRBD2 (7 bases). V gave up 8 bases and J gave up 2 bases, with 16 bases separating them. CDR3 size: 14 residues. The germline V gene has CDR1 MNHEY and CDR2 SVGAGI. CDR3 residues: CASHREGGAYEQYF. The CDR3 DNA reads as TGTGCCAGCCACAGAGAAGGGGGGGCCTACGAGCAGTACTTC.

The V gene is TRBV10-1, the J gene TRBJ2-6; D ambiguous. V lost 6 bases and J 0 bases, leaving 18 bases between the germline ends. Germline-derived CDR1 and CDR2 are WNHNN and SYGVQD (reference sequence). The CDR3 totals 18 residues. DNA for the CDR3: TGCGCCAGCAGAGTGGCCAGTCCATACTACTCTGGGGCCAACGTCCTGACTTTC. This codes for CASRVASPYYSGANVLTF.

The chain couples TRBV15 to TRBJ2-3; D gene unclear. The V gene's germline CDR1 is LNHNV and CDR2 YYDKDF (reference sequence). V was clipped by 0 bases and J by 1 base, with 11 bases between them. The CDR3 has 16 residues. The CDR3 loop is CATSRDRLDGTDTQYF. The CDR3 coding sequence is TGTGCCACCAGCAGAGATCGACTTGACGGCACAGATACGCAGTATTTT.

The chain combines TRBV28 with TRBJ1-2, with D perhaps TRBD1 (6 bases). Germline V gives CDR1 MDHEN, CDR2 SYDVKM. V lost 6 bases to trimming and J lost 7 bases, with 12 bases between them. The length of the CDR3 is 12 residues. CDR3 DNA sequence: TGTGCCAGCAGCCTCGGACAGTTTGGCTACACCTTC. Translating gives CASSLGQFGYTF.

The chain employs TRBV7-3 and TRBJ2-6; maybe TRBD1 (5 bases). The V and J ends lost 4 bases and 0 bases respectively, with 10 bases between them. The length of the CDR3 is 16 residues. In germline, CDR1 is SGHTA, CDR2 FQGTGA. The CDR3 DNA sequence: TGTGCCAGCAGCTCCCGACAGATCTCTGGGGCCAACGTCCTGACTTTC. It codes for CASSSRQISGANVLTF.

The CDR3 DNA reads TGTGCCAGCTCACCGCCGAGGACTAGCGGCACAGATACGCAGTATTTT. Translation: CASSPPRTSGTDTQYF. The J gene is TRBJ2-3, the V gene TRBV18; TRBD2 matches at 9 bases. Germline V gene sequence: CDR1 KGHSH, CDR2 LQKENI. V lost 3 bases to trimming and J lost 1 base; unmatched junction nucleotides: 5. The CDR3 runs 16 residues.

V gene TRBV5-1 combines with J gene TRBJ2-1; TRBD2 matches at 16 bases. The trim removed 4 bases at V and 4 bases at J, leaving 5 bases unmatched. CDR1 is SGHRS and CDR2 is YFSETQ in the germline V gene. The CDR3 sequence is 17 residues long. This chain's CDR3 is CASSGGLAGGFYNEQFF. In DNA, the CDR3 is TGCGCCAGCAGCGGGGGACTAGCGGGAGGGTTTTACAATGAGCAGTTCTTC.

The V and J genes are TRBV18 and TRBJ2-5; TRBD1 agrees at 7 bases. This CDR3 spans 14 amino acids. J gave up 5 bases and V 2 bases, and 5 bases lay outside the gene matches. Germline CDR1 reads KGHSH; CDR2 reads LQKENI. CDR3: CASSPVGGWETQYF. For the CDR3, the DNA is TGTGCCAGCTCACCAGTAGGGGGCTGGGAGACCCAGTACTTC.

CDR3 sequence (DNA): TGTGCCAGCAGTCCCGGGGGGGGAGGGTACGAGCAGTACTTC. Its protein is CASSPGGGGYEQYF. The chain joins TRBV28 to TRBJ2-7, with 8 nucleotides matching TRBD2. The junction had 7 bases not matched to a gene; V was cut back by 5 bases and J by 4 bases. The CDR3 is 14 amino acids. Germline CDR1 is MDHEN and CDR2 is SYDVKM.

The rearrangement joins TRBV29-1 to TRBJ2-7; 13 bases are a match to TRBD2. This CDR3 is 15 amino acids long. Trimming cost V 4 bases and J 4 bases; bases outside gene matches: 7. From germline, CDR1 is SQVTM and CDR2 ANQGSEA. The CDR3: CSVGLLLAGGYEQYF. The CDR3, as DNA: TGCAGCGTTGGATTGCTACTAGCGGGAGGGTACGAGCAGTACTTC.

This sequence joins TRBV6-6 and TRBJ2-1; maybe TRBD2 (6 bases). This CDR3 contains 15 residues. Germline V gene lookup returns CDR1 MNHNY and CDR2 SVGAGI (reference sequence). Trimming shortened V by 6 bases and J by 0 bases, and 12 bases separated the two germline ends. The CDR3 bases are TGTGCCAGCAGACCGGGACTTAGCTCCTACAATGAGCAGTTCTTC. It codes for CASRPGLSSYNEQFF.

V and J are TRBV28 and TRBJ2-5; TRBD2 might be the D (7 bases). This CDR3 spans 14 amino acids. Trimming shortened V by 8 bases and J by 4 bases, and 17 bases separated the two germline ends. Germline CDR1 is MDHEN and CDR2 is SYDVKM. The CDR3 protein is CASLSTAGAETQYF. The CDR3 region has the DNA TGTGCCAGCTTGTCGACCGCGGGGGCAGAGACCCAGTACTTC. Full variable domain (rest looked up from reference TRBV28 and TRBJ2-5): DVKVTQSSRYLVKRTGEKVFLECVQDMDHENMFWYRQDPGLGLRLIYFSYDVKMKEKGDIPEGYSVSREKKERFSLILESASTNQTSMYLCASLSTAGAETQYFGPGTRLLVL.

This chain connects TRBV7-2 to TRBJ2-7; 10 bases fit TRBD1. Unmatched junction bases numbered 8, after V lost 5 bases and J lost 7 bases. Per germline, CDR1 SGHTA and CDR2 FQGNSA. The CDR3 sequence is 14 residues long. The DNA for the CDR3 is TGTGCCAGCAGCCCGGGGACAGGGGCGAGAGAGCAGTACTTC. This encodes CASSPGTGAREQYF. Full variable domain (remainder filled in from reference TRBV7-2 and TRBJ2-7): GAGVSQSPSNKVTEKGKDVELRCDPISGHTALYWYRQSLGQGLEFLIYFQGNSAPDKSGLPSDRFSAERTGGSVSTLTIQRTQQEDSAVYLCASSPGTGAREQYFGPGTRLTVT.

This chain uses TRBV7-2 with TRBJ1-6; 8 positions match TRBD1. The CDR3 runs 16 residues. Germline V gene sequence: CDR1 SGHTA, CDR2 FQGNSA. Losses at the gene ends were 2 bases for V and 7 bases for J; bases not matched to a gene: 7. The CDR3 sequence is CASSLIRGQGNSPLHF. In DNA form, the CDR3 reads TGTGCCAGCAGCTTAATCCGAGGACAGGGAAATTCACCCCTCCACTTT.

The J gene is TRBJ1-1, the V gene TRBV5-1; D is perhaps TRBD1 (5 bases). Trimming stripped 4 bases from V and 9 bases from J, with 22 bases between. Germline V gene sequence: CDR1 SGHRS, CDR2 YFSETQ. This CDR3 contains 15 residues. CDR3 in amino acids: CASSQAGHRLGQAFF. In DNA form, the CDR3 reads TGCGCCAGCAGCCAAGCAGGGCACCGGTTGGGGCAAGCTTTCTTT.

The rearrangement joins TRBV6-5 to TRBJ1-1; TRBD1 is a possible D gene (5 bases). Germline loops: CDR1 MNHEY, CDR2 SVGAGI. This CDR3 has 15 amino acids. The V gene lost 6 bases and the J gene lost 11 bases, with 25 bases spanning the gap. CDR3 coding DNA: TGTGCCAGCAGCCGGGGCCGGGGGAGCAATGCAGGGGCTTTCTTT. Protein: CASSRGRGSNAGAFF.

A word on this clone: Other nucleotide sequences in the sample specify the same CDR3. V is TRBV28 and J is TRBJ1-2; D is unresolved. Germline assignment: CDR1 MDHEN and CDR2 SYDVKM. There are 13 residues in the CDR3. V was clipped by 2 bases and J by 5 bases, with 9 bases between them. The CDR3 sequence is CASSLGGAYGYTF. CDR3 in DNA: TGTGCCAGCAGTTTAGGCGGAGCTTATGGCTACACCTTC.

The chain combines TRBV4-1 with TRBJ2-6; D might be TRBD1 (6 bases). There are 18 residues in the CDR3. The germline V and J ends were trimmed by 5 bases and 2 bases, with 19 bases remaining between them. Germline V CDR1 and CDR2: MGHRA, YSYEKL. The CDR3 nucleotides read TGCGCCAGCAGCAACTTACAGGGACGAGCTGCTGGGGCCAACGTCCTGACTTTC. Translating gives CASSNLQGRAAGANVLTF.

Here the CDR3 reads CASSYAGYGYTF. CDR3 in DNA: TGTGCCAGCAGTTACGCAGGCTATGGCTACACCTTC. The V gene is TRBV6-2 or TRBV6-3, the J gene TRBJ1-2; D gene uncertain. This CDR3 region has 12 residues. V was clipped by 2 bases and J by 4 bases, with 5 bases between them. Germline CDR1 and CDR2: MNHEY and SVGEGT.

The chain joins TRBV11-1 to TRBJ2-7; the D gene is possibly TRBD2 (7 bases). The germline V gene has CDR1 SGHAT and CDR2 FQDESV (reference sequence). The ends were cut back, 5 bases at V and 3 bases at J, with 20 bases in the middle. The CDR3 loop spans 16 amino acids. This chain's CDR3 is CASSERGEGGFYEQYF. CDR3 DNA: TGTGCCAGCAGCGAAAGAGGGGAGGGGGGTTTCTACGAGCAGTACTTC.

This clone was counted a few times. The chain is built from TRBV7-3 and TRBJ1-5; 9 bases fit TRBD1. The germline CDR1 and CDR2 sequences are SGHTA and FQGTGA. V lost 6 bases, J lost 7 bases, and 4 bases stayed unmatched. CDR3 size: 13 residues. The CDR3 DNA sequence: TGTGCCAGCAGTAAGGGACAGGGACAGCCCCAGCATTTT. It specifies CASSKGQGQPQHF.

V gene TRBV7-3 combines with J gene TRBJ1-1; D remains ambiguous. V gave up 5 bases and J gave up 7 bases, with 14 bases separating them. Germline V gene lookup returns CDR1 SGHTA and CDR2 FQGTGA. The CDR3 consists of 13 residues. CDR3 in DNA: TGTGCCAGCAGCCACCGAACAGTCGATGAAGCTTTCTTT. It is translated as CASSHRTVDEAFF.

This rearrangement joins TRBV7-2 to TRBJ2-3; TRBD2 is a possible D gene (6 bases). The CDR3 consists of 13 residues. Trimming took off 10 bases at V and 2 bases at J, with 13 bases between the two ends. Germline assignment: CDR1 SGHTA and CDR2 FQGNSA. This chain's CDR3 is CATARDFTDTQYF. The CDR3 nucleotides are TGTGCCACAGCCCGGGACTTCACAGATACGCAGTATTTT.